Sequencing of this TCR beta chain was carried out in a study of T cells after yellow fever vaccination. Findings and caveats of the study: Overall, a small share of clonotypes was seen in both CD4 and CD8 compartments.

Researchers made TCR cDNA using 5'RACE template switching, and this step added a universal primer site and UMIs. Each CDR3 protein gets one entry after TCRdb re-called the 5' RACE reads with MiXCR. The sample includes about 400,000 distinct CDR3 sequences, approximately 6% of them seen just once. V gave up 4 bases and J gave up 9 bases; unmatched junction bases: 6. The CDR3 sequence is 15 residues long. There are a few counts of this clonotype. Its antigen remains unidentified. Sample: PBMCs, taken 5 days after the yellow fever booster vaccination. The chain couples TRBV12-3 or TRBV12-4 to TRBJ2-1; TRBD2 matches 13 bases. This TCR came from a man aged 25-45 years who received the YFV17D yellow fever vaccine. The CDR3 bases are TGTGCCAGCAGTTCGGGACTAGCGGGAATTGGTGAGCAGTTCTTC. Amino acid sequence: CASSSGLAGIGEQFF.